This is a list of T cell receptor beta chains from one sample in a study of blood T cells in healthy people across ages. One entry per CDR3 protein results from TCRdb running MiXCR on the 5' RACE reads. The sample contains some 930,000 distinct CDR3 sequences, just under 30% of which appear only once. The same specimen was also included in a second study, on T cells of mothers and their children.

What was sequenced was blood. The receptors stem from a woman between 40 and 55 years old in good health. CDR3s include the opening cysteine and the closing phenylalanine or tryptophan. Each record gives: J gene, V gene, D gene, clone size, CDR3 length, CDR3 DNA, CDR3 protein. A D gene is named only where the DNA matches it firmly. The size field is filled for only some rows; it gives once, few, many or a size class.

J: TRBJ1-4
V: TRBV7-6
D: TRBD1
size: NA
length: 14
DNA: TGTGCCAGCAGCGGGGGGACAGGGTATGAAAAACTGTTTTTT
CDR3: CASSGGTGYEKLFF

J: TRBJ2-1
V: TRBV12-3/TRBV12-4
D: NA
size: many
length: 14
DNA: TGTGCCAGCAGTTTTCTCCTGGGAATCGATGAGCAGTTCTTC
CDR3: CASSFLLGIDEQFF

J: TRBJ2-3
V: TRBV20-1
D: NA
size: many
length: 15
DNA: TGCAGTGCTAGAGCCGGGGCTAGCCGAGGAGATACGCAGTATTTT
CDR3: CSARAGASRGDTQYF

J: TRBJ2-1
V: TRBV28
D: NA
size: NA
length: 12
DNA: TGTGCCAGCACCTCGAACGGTAAAGAGCAGTTCTTC
CDR3: CASTSNGKEQFF

J: TRBJ1-6
V: TRBV20-1
D: NA
size: NA
length: 12
DNA: TGCAGTGCTGGACAGAATAATTCACCCCTCCACTTT
CDR3: CSAGQNNSPLHF

J: TRBJ2-1
V: TRBV20-1
D: TRBD1
size: NA
length: 14
DNA: TGCAGTGCTAGGAAGGGACAGGGGTTGTGGGAGCAGTTCTTC
CDR3: CSARKGQGLWEQFF

J: TRBJ1-2
V: TRBV7-2
D: NA
size: few
length: 13
DNA: TGTGCCAGCAGCACGAGTGGGGGCTATGGCTACACCTTC
CDR3: CASSTSGGYGYTF

J: TRBJ2-3
V: TRBV4-3
D: TRBD2
size: few
length: 21
DNA: TGCGCCAGCAGCCAAGTCCTGACTAGCGGGGGCCCGCGGGACCACACAGATACGCAGTATTTT
CDR3: CASSQVLTSGGPRDHTDTQYF

J: TRBJ2-4
V: TRBV28
D: NA
size: NA
length: 18
DNA: TGTGCCAGCAGTTTATGGGACTTCCGACAGACCAACAAAAACATTCAGTACTTC
CDR3: CASSLWDFRQTNKNIQYF

J: TRBJ2-5
V: TRBV7-9
D: TRBD1
size: few
length: 16
DNA: TGTGCCAGCAGCCAGAAGACAGGGGGCGCGATGGAGACCCAGTACTTC
CDR3: CASSQKTGGAMETQYF

J: TRBJ2-7
V: TRBV20-1
D: TRBD1
size: few
length: 15
DNA: TGCAGTGCTCCTCGGGACAGGGGGGCCTCCTACGAGCAGTACTTC
CDR3: CSAPRDRGASYEQYF

J: TRBJ2-3
V: TRBV29-1
D: TRBD2
size: NA
length: 15
DNA: TGCAGCGTTGGGCGGGGGGGTACCTACACAGATACGCAGTATTTT
CDR3: CSVGRGGTYTDTQYF

J: TRBJ1-5
V: TRBV28
D: NA
size: few
length: 11
DNA: TGTGCCAGCAGTTTATCGGATTCCCAGCATTTT
CDR3: CASSLSDSQHF

J: TRBJ2-5
V: TRBV20-1
D: NA
size: few
length: 12
DNA: TGCAGTGTGCGGCGGGGCCAAGAGACCCAGTACTTC
CDR3: CSVRRGQETQYF

J: TRBJ2-7
V: TRBV5-6
D: NA
size: many
length: 15
DNA: TGTGCCAGCAGCTTGGAGGCGCTGAGCTCCTACGAGCAGTACTTC
CDR3: CASSLEALSSYEQYF

J: TRBJ2-5
V: TRBV7-2
D: NA
size: few
length: 16
DNA: TGTGCCAGCAGCCTCTCCGCCCCAGGGGGGTCCGGGACCCAGTACTTC
CDR3: CASSLSAPGGSGTQYF

J: TRBJ1-2
V: TRBV7-9
D: TRBD1
size: NA
length: 17
DNA: TGTGCCAGCAGCTGGAGCAAGAGACAGGGGACGAACTATGGCTACACCTTC
CDR3: CASSWSKRQGTNYGYTF

J: TRBJ2-1
V: TRBV18
D: TRBD1
size: many
length: 15
DNA: TGTGCCAGCTCACAAACAGGGGGCGCCTACAATGAGCAGTTCTTC
CDR3: CASSQTGGAYNEQFF

J: TRBJ1-3
V: TRBV9
D: NA
size: few
length: 14
DNA: TGTGCCAGCAGCGCCCCGTCCGCTGGAAACACCATATATTTT
CDR3: CASSAPSAGNTIYF

J: TRBJ1-3
V: TRBV29-1
D: TRBD1
size: NA
length: 14
DNA: TGCAGCGTGAGCCGGGACAGGGATGGAAACACCATATATTTT
CDR3: CSVSRDRDGNTIYF

J: TRBJ2-5
V: TRBV3-1
D: TRBD1
size: NA
length: 16
DNA: TGTGCCAGCAGCCACCGGACAGGGTTTTACCAAGAGACCCAGTACTTC
CDR3: CASSHRTGFYQETQYF

J: TRBJ2-2
V: TRBV12-3/TRBV12-4
D: TRBD2
size: few
length: 14
DNA: TGTGCCAGCCACGGCGGGGGGAACACCGGGGAGCTGTTTTTT
CDR3: CASHGGGNTGELFF

J: TRBJ1-5
V: TRBV20-1
D: NA
size: few
length: 15
DNA: TGCAGTGCTAGAGGAACTACAGCTAGCAATCAGCCCCAGCATTTT
CDR3: CSARGTTASNQPQHF

J: TRBJ1-5
V: TRBV21-1
D: NA
size: NA
length: 15
DNA: TGTGCCAGCAGCCCCCAGCGGTTCGGCAATCAGCCCCAGCATTTT
CDR3: CASSPQRFGNQPQHF

J: TRBJ1-1
V: TRBV10-3
D: NA
size: few
length: 13
DNA: TGTGCCATCAGTGAGCCGGTTTTGGTTCTAGCTTTCTTT
CDR3: CAISEPVLVLAFF

J: TRBJ2-4
V: TRBV3-1
D: NA
size: many
length: 12
DNA: TGTGCCAGCAGCCGGGATGAAAACATTCAGTACTTC
CDR3: CASSRDENIQYF

J: TRBJ2-5
V: TRBV6-5
D: NA
size: few
length: 15
DNA: TGTGCCAGCAGTTACTGGGTGGAAGCCCAAGAGACCCAGTACTTC
CDR3: CASSYWVEAQETQYF

J: TRBJ2-1
V: TRBV4-1
D: NA
size: many
length: 15
DNA: TGCGCCAGCAGCCAAGCGGGGTCATACTACAATGAGCAGTTCTTC
CDR3: CASSQAGSYYNEQFF

J: TRBJ2-6
V: TRBV6-1
D: NA
size: few
length: 15
DNA: TGTGCCAGCAGTGGACAGACCTCTGGGGCCAACGTCCTGACTTTC
CDR3: CASSGQTSGANVLTF

J: TRBJ2-2
V: TRBV24-1
D: NA
size: NA
length: 14
DNA: TGTGCCACCAGCAGGGACGGAAGCACCGGGGAGCTGTTTTTT
CDR3: CATSRDGSTGELFF

J: TRBJ1-1
V: TRBV6-5
D: TRBD1
size: NA
length: 13
DNA: TGTGTCAGCAGTTACAGGGGGTCCACTGAAGCTTTCTTT
CDR3: CVSSYRGSTEAFF

J: TRBJ1-6
V: TRBV12-3/TRBV12-4
D: TRBD1
size: few
length: 15
DNA: TGTGCCAGCAGCTTCGGGGACAGTGCCGGCTCACCCCTCCACTTT
CDR3: CASSFGDSAGSPLHF

J: TRBJ1-2
V: TRBV5-1
D: NA
size: NA
length: 14
DNA: TGCGCCAGCAGGATACAGGAGTCCAACTATGGCTACACCTTC
CDR3: CASRIQESNYGYTF

J: TRBJ2-3
V: TRBV5-1
D: NA
size: NA
length: 14
DNA: TGCGCCAGCAGCCCAGCTACGGCTGCAGATACGCAGTATTTT
CDR3: CASSPATAADTQYF

J: TRBJ1-4
V: TRBV5-1
D: NA
size: NA
length: 14
DNA: TGCGCCAGCCGTCTGGGAGGGAGCAATGAAAAACTGTTTTTT
CDR3: CASRLGGSNEKLFF

J: TRBJ1-2
V: TRBV28
D: NA
size: few
length: 14
DNA: TGTGCCAGCAGAACCTTCGGGGGGCCCTATGGCTACACCTTC
CDR3: CASRTFGGPYGYTF

J: TRBJ2-7
V: TRBV12-3/TRBV12-4
D: NA
size: many
length: 13
DNA: TGTGCCAGCAGTTCGGACAGAGCCTACGAGCAGTACTTC
CDR3: CASSSDRAYEQYF

J: TRBJ2-1
V: TRBV7-9
D: TRBD1
size: NA
length: 18
DNA: TGTACCAGCAGCTGGCCCCAGCGACAGGGATTAAGCTACAATGAGCAGTTCTTC
CDR3: CTSSWPQRQGLSYNEQFF

J: TRBJ1-5
V: TRBV7-6
D: NA
size: NA
length: 15
DNA: TGTGCCAGCAGCCCCCTGAGCAGGGTAGGGCAGCCCCAGCATTTT
CDR3: CASSPLSRVGQPQHF

J: TRBJ2-3
V: TRBV4-3
D: NA
size: NA
length: 16
DNA: TGCGCCAGCAGCCAAGAGCCCGGCGGAAACACAGATACGCAGTATTTT
CDR3: CASSQEPGGNTDTQYF

J: TRBJ1-6
V: TRBV6-2/TRBV6-3
D: TRBD1
size: many
length: 15
DNA: TGTGCCAGCAGTTACCCGGGACAGGGGATCTCACCCCTCCACTTT
CDR3: CASSYPGQGISPLHF

J: TRBJ1-2
V: TRBV10-2
D: TRBD1
size: few
length: 14
DNA: TGCGCCAGCAGTCCAGGGACAGGGGTTGGCGGCTACACCTTC
CDR3: CASSPGTGVGGYTF

J: TRBJ2-5
V: TRBV29-1
D: NA
size: NA
length: 14
DNA: TGCAGCGTTGAAGAGGGAAGGGAACGGGAGACCCAGTACTTC
CDR3: CSVEEGRERETQYF

J: TRBJ2-3
V: TRBV7-2
D: NA
size: NA
length: 15
DNA: TGTGCCAGCAGCTTACGAGGCTACCGCACAGATACGCAGTATTTT
CDR3: CASSLRGYRTDTQYF

J: TRBJ2-3
V: TRBV12-3/TRBV12-4
D: NA
size: few
length: 14
DNA: TGTGCCAGCAGGCTAGGGGCGGGCACAGATACGCAGTATTTT
CDR3: CASRLGAGTDTQYF